This TCR beta chain stems from a study of blood T cell repertoires in COVID-19. Study-wide background: Acute-phase and convalescent COVID-19 samples originated in the United States, Italy and Spain. Sample material is recorded as cDNA or gDNA derived from T cells, B-cell-depleted T cells, or PBMCs.

Authors' methods: Researchers report that nucleated cell counts were estimated from reference gene primer amplification. Clones were sequenced by immunoSEQ multiplex PCR, and TCRdb holds only the in-frame ones, with some missing. V, J and clone size were drawn from that table, and D and trimming were deduced from the DNA. The data show about 87,000 clones, less than 80% seen once. This CDR3 has 17 residues. Germline loops: CDR1 SGHRS, CDR2 YFSETQ. Trimming removed 4 bases from V and 5 bases from J; junction bases left unmatched: 9. The receptor comes from a woman aged 45 to 65 with acute or convalescent COVID-19. The chain uses TRBV5-1 and TRBJ2-5, with 15 bases lining up with TRBD2. Source material: peripheral blood. Here the CDR3 DNA reads TGCGCCAGCAGCCAGGGACTAGCGGGGGGTCTTTTGGAGACCCAGTACTTC. Its protein product is CASSQGLAGGLLETQYF.